This T cell receptor (beta chain) was sequenced in a study of blood T cell repertoires in COVID-19. About the research overall: Sample material is recorded as cDNA or gDNA derived from T cells, B-cell-depleted T cells, or PBMCs.

In the original processing: The assay estimated nucleated cells by amplifying reference gene primers. TCRdb keeps only in-frame clones here, not all; method: immunoSEQ multiplex PCR. The DNA gave D and trimming, while V, J and clone size come from that table. The sample shows some 130,000 clones, roughly 91% of them seen only once. The CDR3 has 14 residues. V gave up 5 bases and J gave up 3 bases; unmatched junction bases: 2. Germline V gives CDR1 MDHEN, CDR2 SYDVKM. Sequencing was performed on peripheral blood. V and J are TRBV28 and TRBJ2-2, with 8 nucleotides matching TRBD1. The clonotype was recovered from a man in his 60s with COVID-19, enrolled during active disease. CDR3 amino acids: CASSQGAHTGELFF. Here the CDR3 DNA reads TGTGCCAGCAGTCAGGGGGCTCACACCGGGGAGCTGTTTTTT. The whole variable domain, remainder taken from reference TRBV28 and TRBJ2-2, is DVKVTQSSRYLVKRTGEKVFLECVQDMDHENMFWYRQDPGLGLRLIYFSYDVKMKEKGDIPEGYSVSREKKERFSLILESASTNQTSMYLCASSQGAHTGELFFGEGSRLTVL.